The 15 T cell receptor beta chains given below trace back to one sample, sequenced in a study of beta chain features in type 1 diabetes. The whole isolated RNA underwent reverse transcription, so sequencing captured expressed TCRB transcripts. TCRdb's copy holds only in-frame clones and misses some; the assay was immunoSEQ multiplex PCR. There are over 700,000 clones in the sample; roughly 16% occur only once, and 0.02% to 0.03% lies in the top ten. Material for sequencing was naive CD4+ T cells from blood. These receptors all come from a woman in her late teens or twenties in good health.

This clone turned up a few times. The chain has TRBV6-6 and TRBJ1-1; D call uncertain. Trimming removed 4 bases from V and 0 bases from J, with 6 bases in between. Germline V gene data show CDR1 as MNHNY and CDR2 as SVGAGI (reference sequence). This CDR3 is built from 13 residues. The CDR3 sequence is CASSFPLNTEAFF. The CDR3 nucleotides are TGTGCCAGCAGTTTCCCATTGAACACTGAAGCTTTCTTT.

The J gene is TRBJ2-3, the V gene TRBV9; 9 bases fit TRBD2. V lost 1 base to trimming and J lost 4 bases; unmatched junction nucleotides: 4. The CDR3 consists of 15 residues. The germline CDR1 and CDR2 sequences are SGDLS and YYNGEE. This chain's CDR3 is CASSVSSGNADTQYF. CDR3 bases: TGTGCCAGCAGCGTATCTAGCGGGAATGCAGATACGCAGTATTTT. Full variable domain (outside the CDR3, taken from reference TRBV9 and TRBJ2-3): DSGVTQTPKHLITATGQRVTLRCSPRSGDLSVYWYQQSLDQGLQFLIQYYNGEERAKGNILERFSAQQFPDLHSELNLSSLELGDSALYFCASSVSSGNADTQYFGPGTRLTVL.

This clone was seen only a few times. The chain carries TRBV11-2 and TRBJ2-3; 8 nucleotides match TRBD2. Germline V CDR1 and CDR2: SGHAT, FQNNGV. The CDR3 runs 16 residues. V dropped 2 bases and J dropped 4; count of bases not matched to a gene: 8. The CDR3 DNA reads as TGTGCCAGCAGCTTAACAGCGGGAGTCTACGCAGATACGCAGTATTTT. It translates to CASSLTAGVYADTQYF.

This chain's CDR3 is CASSHSGSRPGYYEQYF. Here the CDR3 DNA reads TGTGCCAGCAGCCATAGCGGGAGCAGACCGGGCTACTACGAGCAGTACTTC. This rearrangement joins TRBV4-2 to TRBJ2-7, with TRBD2 matching over 9 bases. Per germline, CDR1 LGHNA and CDR2 YNFKEQ. Trimming cost V 3 bases and J 3 bases; bases outside gene matches: 12. CDR3 length equals 17 residues.

In this sample, this clone turned up a few times. This chain links TRBV4-2 with TRBJ2-7, with 9 nucleotides matching TRBD1. The CDR3 totals 17 residues. The germline V gene has CDR1 LGHNA and CDR2 YNFKEQ. V lost 0 bases, J lost 7 bases, and 13 bases stayed unmatched. The CDR3 nucleotides are TGTGCCAGCAGCCAAGATGGCGCCGGGACAGGGAGGCGAGAGCAGTACTTC. Translating it yields CASSQDGAGTGRREQYF.

This chain links TRBV4-2 with TRBJ2-3, with 8 bases lining up with TRBD2. The CDR3 runs to 15 residues. CDR1 LGHNA and CDR2 YNFKEQ come from the germline V gene. With 2 bases clipped from V and 2 bases from J, the junction kept 3 bases outside the gene matches. The DNA for the CDR3 is TGTGCCAGCAGCCAAAGCGGGAGCCTCACAGATACGCAGTATTTT. Residues: CASSQSGSLTDTQYF.

The chain carries TRBV5-4 and TRBJ2-7; 9 bases agree with TRBD1. The CDR3 sequence is 16 residues long. J was trimmed by 5 bases and V by 4 bases; bases with no gene match: 13. Germline V CDR1 and CDR2: SGHNT, YYREEE (reference sequence). CDR3 loop: CASSTKNRGLIDEQYF. The CDR3 nucleotides are TGTGCCAGCAGCACAAAGAACAGGGGGCTAATCGACGAGCAGTACTTC.

This chain links TRBV6-6 with TRBJ1-5; maybe TRBD1 (6 bases). With 6 bases removed from V and 5 bases from J, the gap between germline ends came to 11 bases. This CDR3 has 13 residues. Germline V gene lookup returns CDR1 MNHNY and CDR2 SVGAGI (reference sequence). The CDR3 reads CASSPQGYQPQHF. CDR3 bases: TGTGCCAGCAGCCCCCAGGGGTATCAGCCCCAGCATTTT.

This clone occurred once. This chain joins TRBV7-8 and TRBJ2-1; 7 bases agree with TRBD2. J gave up 9 bases and V 4 bases, and 9 bases lay outside the gene matches. This CDR3 has 14 residues. The germline CDR1 and CDR2 sequences are SGHVS and FQNEAQ. Here the CDR3 DNA reads TGTGCCAGCAGCTCCCCGGGACTACTAAGTGAGCAGTTCTTC. This codes for CASSSPGLLSEQFF.

This clone has only a few counts. The rearrangement joins TRBV10-1 to TRBJ2-1; maybe TRBD1 (6 bases). The CDR3 is made up of 12 amino acids. In germline, CDR1 is WNHNN, CDR2 SYGVQD (reference sequence). Trimming shortened V by 0 bases and J by 15 bases, and 12 bases separated the two germline ends. In nucleotides, the CDR3 is TGCGCCAGCAGTGAGTCCCTCGGACAGACGTTCTTC. Translating gives CASSESLGQTFF.

In its sample, this clone was seen a few times. This chain uses TRBV7-9 with TRBJ1-4; no clear D. The CDR3 contains 16 residues. Germline assignment: CDR1 SEHNR and CDR2 FQNEAQ (reference sequence). V gave up 3 bases and J gave up 0 bases, with 11 bases separating them. The CDR3 spells CASSFSWSTTNEKLFF. CDR3 nucleotide sequence: TGTGCCAGCAGCTTTTCGTGGAGCACAACTAATGAAAAACTGTTTTTT.

To note about this clone: The junction shows a germline mismatch at one end, possibly a read error. This rearrangement joins TRBV5-1 to TRBJ2-3, with 9 bases fitting TRBD1. Germline V gene sequence: CDR1 SGHRS, CDR2 YFSETQ. The length of the CDR3 is 15 residues. The DNA of the CDR3 is TGTGCCAGCAGCTCGCCGGGACAGGGTGGTAATACGCAGTATTTT. Its protein is CASSSPGQGGNTQYF.

This clone occurred a few times. The J gene is TRBJ1-5, the V gene TRBV7-2, with D unclear. The germline CDR1 and CDR2 sequences are SGHTA and FQGNSA. The CDR3 has 15 amino acids. V lost 4 bases, J lost 1 base, and 11 bases lay in between. The CDR3: CASSWGASSNQPQHF. The CDR3 nucleotides are TGTGCCAGCAGCTGGGGAGCGTCGAGCAATCAGCCCCAGCATTTT.

The J gene is TRBJ2-5, the V gene TRBV5-1; unclear D gene. The CDR3 is 12 residues long. Germline V gene sequence: CDR1 SGHRS, CDR2 YFSETQ. V was cut by 6 bases and J by 7 bases, with 13 bases left in between. CDR3 sequence: CASNDPAGTQYF. As DNA, the CDR3 is TGCGCCAGCAACGACCCGGCCGGGACCCAGTACTTC.

This clone was observed a few times. The V gene is TRBV5-6, the J gene TRBJ2-1; 7 bases are a match to TRBD1. This CDR3 has 17 amino acids. Germline CDR1 reads SGHDT; CDR2 reads YYEEEE. V was clipped by 1 base and J by 3 bases; unmatched bases: 10. DNA of the CDR3: TGTGCCAGCAGCTTGCATCCCGGGACAGCACGCTACAATGAGCAGTTCTTC. It yields the protein CASSLHPGTARYNEQFF.